Listed here are 22 T cell receptor beta chains from one sample, sequenced in a study of technical replicates of blood from several donors. Profiled with immunoSEQ multiplex PCR; TCRdb holds only in-frame clones, not every one. Among tens of thousands of clones listed, around 95% were seen once. The sample comprised T cells isolated from PBMCs. The source is a human donor in good health.

This sequence joins TRBV11-2 and TRBJ2-6; D is perhaps TRBD2 (5 bases). CDR3 length: 17 amino acids. Trimming pared 4 bases from V and 6 bases from J, leaving 19 bases between. Germline V gene lookup returns CDR1 SGHAT and CDR2 FQNNGV. CDR3 bases: TGTGCCAGCAGCTCAATACGGGGATCGAACCAGGCCAACGTCCTGACTTTC. It encodes CASSSIRGSNQANVLTF.

The chain recombines TRBV7-9 with TRBJ2-1, with TRBD2 matching 7 bases. This CDR3 has 15 residues. Germline-derived CDR1 and CDR2 are SEHNR and FQNEAQ (reference sequence). J was trimmed by 5 bases and V by 5 bases; bases with no gene match: 9. The CDR3 nucleotides read TGTGCCAGCAGCGAGGGACTATTAAACAACAATGAGCAGTTCTTC. As protein: CASSEGLLNNNEQFF.

This chain links TRBV6-5 with TRBJ1-2, with D tentatively TRBD1 (6 bases). V lost 3 bases and J 10 bases, leaving 21 bases between the germline ends. Germline V gives CDR1 MNHEY, CDR2 SVGAGI. CDR3 length: 15 residues. CDR3 bases: TGTGCCAGCAGTTATTTACAGGGAAGGAGTGGAGACTACACCTTC. Translating gives CASSYLQGRSGDYTF.

This sequence joins TRBV7-9 and TRBJ2-7; TRBD1 might be the D (6 bases). The CDR3 runs 16 residues. Germline CDR1 is SEHNR and CDR2 is FQNEAQ (reference sequence). V was pared by 4 bases and J by 3 bases, with 19 bases between. The CDR3: CASSYCVGTGCYEQYF. As DNA, the CDR3 is TGTGCCAGCAGCTATTGTGTGGGAACAGGGTGCTACGAGCAGTACTTC.

The chain combines TRBV4-1 with TRBJ2-1; TRBD2 aligns across 10 bases. Germline V gives CDR1 MGHRA, CDR2 YSYEKL. The V segment lost 4 bases and the J segment 10 bases; nucleotides outside the gene matches: 4. The CDR3 totals 13 residues. This CDR3 is CASSRLAGAEQFF. CDR3 DNA sequence: TGCGCCAGCAGCCGTCTAGCGGGAGCCGAGCAGTTCTTC.

This chain links TRBV11-2 with TRBJ1-2; D is possibly TRBD1 (5 bases). This CDR3 comprises 13 residues. The V and J ends lost 2 bases and 4 bases respectively, with 8 bases between them. Germline lookup yields CDR1 SGHAT and CDR2 FQNNGV. In DNA, the CDR3 is TGTGCCAGCAGCTTAACCACAGGCTATGGCTACACCTTC. It specifies CASSLTTGYGYTF.

The rearrangement uses TRBV7-8 and TRBJ2-7; 8 bases fit TRBD2. J lost 4 bases, V lost 3 bases, and 17 bases had no gene match. CDR3 length equals 18 residues. Looked up from germline, CDR1 is SGHVS and CDR2 is FQNEAQ. CDR3 amino acids: CASSFPSGPTQVHYEQYF. Written as DNA, the CDR3 is TGTGCCAGCAGCTTTCCTAGCGGGCCTACCCAGGTCCATTACGAGCAGTACTTC.

This clone was seen just once. V usage is TRBV27 and J usage is TRBJ2-3; D not resolved. Trimming removed 8 bases at V and 7 bases at J, with 16 bases between. There are 13 residues in the CDR3. CDR1 is MNHEY and CDR2 is SMNVEV in the germline V gene (reference sequence). The CDR3 DNA reads TGTGCCAGCTTTTCTCCAGGCGCGTATACGCAGTATTTT. Protein sequence: CASFSPGAYTQYF.

This sequence joins TRBV7-9 and TRBJ2-7, with TRBD1 identical over 9 bases. CDR3 length equals 16 residues. J gave up 2 bases and V 7 bases, and 12 bases lay outside the gene matches. Germline-derived CDR1 and CDR2 are SEHNR and FQNEAQ (reference sequence). The CDR3 coding sequence is TGTGCCAGCATCAACGCCGGGACAGGGAAAACCTACGAGCAGTACTTC. This sequence encodes CASINAGTGKTYEQYF.

The sample holds one count of this clone. The chain combines TRBV5-1 with TRBJ2-3; 8 positions agree with TRBD1. The germline V gene encodes CDR1 SGHRS and CDR2 YFSETQ. Trimming took 3 bases from V and 4 from J; bases not matched to a gene: 7. CDR3 size: 15 residues. The CDR3 coding sequence is TGCGCCAGCAGCTACACAGGGGGTCAGTCAGATACGCAGTATTTT. Its translation is CASSYTGGQSDTQYF.

Only a few counts were recorded for this clone. V gene TRBV28 combines with J gene TRBJ2-7; the D gene is possibly TRBD2 (5 bases). The V and J ends lost 0 bases and 4 bases respectively, with 13 bases between them. Per germline, CDR1 MDHEN and CDR2 SYDVKM. This CDR3 contains 15 residues. CDR3 sequence reads: CASSLWDGVYYEQYF. In DNA, the CDR3 is TGTGCCAGCAGTTTATGGGACGGGGTTTATTACGAGCAGTACTTC.

This chain connects TRBV18 to TRBJ2-3; 7 bases fit TRBD1. The CDR3 contains 14 residues. Germline V gene sequence: CDR1 KGHSH, CDR2 LQKENI. Losses at the gene ends were 1 base for V and 5 bases for J; bases not matched to a gene: 3. CDR3 protein: CASSPRQGEDTQYF. In nucleotides, the CDR3 is TGTGCCAGCTCACCACGGCAGGGGGAAGATACGCAGTATTTT.

This chain joins TRBV27 and TRBJ2-1; 7 bases fit TRBD2. The CDR3 length is 15 residues. J was trimmed by 3 bases and V by 6 bases; bases with no gene match: 8. In germline, CDR1 is MNHEY, CDR2 SMNVEV (reference sequence). CDR3 DNA: TGTGCCAGCAGCATCTGGCTAGCGGACTACAATGAGCAGTTCTTC. This encodes CASSIWLADYNEQFF.

The chain employs TRBV13 and TRBJ2-7, with TRBD2 identical over 8 bases. This CDR3 comprises 15 residues. The germline V gene encodes CDR1 PRHDT and CDR2 FYEKMQ (reference sequence). Unmatched junction bases numbered 5, after V lost 0 bases and J lost 4 bases. CDR3 in DNA: TGTGCCAGCAGCTTAGGGAGCGGGAGTTTATACGAGCAGTACTTC. Its translation is CASSLGSGSLYEQYF.

J is TRBJ2-1 and V is TRBV9, with 9 positions matching TRBD2. The CDR3 spans 16 residues. Germline V gene sequence: CDR1 SGDLS, CDR2 YYNGEE. J was trimmed by 8 bases and V by 3 bases; bases with no gene match: 12. CDR3 bases: TGTGCCAGCAGCGGAGAGGGGCGGGAGGGCCTCGATGAGCAGTTCTTC. This gives the protein CASSGEGREGLDEQFF.

The chain is built from TRBV9 and TRBJ2-7; TRBD1 matches 9 bases. The CDR3 totals 14 residues. Per germline, CDR1 SGDLS and CDR2 YYNGEE. Trimming cost V 3 bases and J 6 bases; bases outside gene matches: 7. The CDR3 here is CASSAGDREGEQYF. The DNA for the CDR3 is TGTGCCAGCAGCGCCGGGGACAGGGAAGGCGAGCAGTACTTC.

The chain links TRBV7-8 to TRBJ2-5; 7 nucleotides agree with TRBD1. V was pared by 6 bases and J by 2 bases, with 6 bases of the junction left unmatched. The CDR3 loop spans 14 amino acids. Germline-derived CDR1 and CDR2 are SGHVS and FQNEAQ. The CDR3: CASRHIRGQETQYF. CDR3 coding DNA: TGTGCCAGCAGACATATCAGGGGGCAAGAGACCCAGTACTTC.

This chain uses TRBV9 with TRBJ2-1, with 7 bases that match TRBD2. J lost 4 bases, V lost 2 bases, and 6 bases had no gene match. The CDR3 runs to 15 residues. Germline-derived CDR1 and CDR2 are SGDLS and YYNGEE. The CDR3 region has the DNA TGTGCCAGCAGCGTTGAGCGGGGATTTTACAATGAGCAGTTCTTC. This codes for CASSVERGFYNEQFF.

The rearrangement links TRBV15 to TRBJ2-7, with TRBD2 identical over 9 bases. Germline V CDR1 and CDR2: LNHNV, YYDKDF (reference sequence). This CDR3 comprises 15 residues. V trimming: 0 bases; J trimming: 3 bases; junction bases outside the gene matches: 3. CDR3 coding DNA: TGTGCCACCAGCAGAGATACTAGCGGGCTCTACGAGCAGTACTTC. This sequence encodes CATSRDTSGLYEQYF.

The rearrangement uses TRBV2 and TRBJ1-1; 7 bases are shared with TRBD1. Unmatched junction bases numbered 9, after V lost 1 base and J lost 13 bases. The CDR3 consists of 13 residues. CDR1 is SNHLY and CDR2 is FYNNEI in the germline V gene. CDR3 sequence: CASSEGQGFIGFF. DNA for the CDR3: TGTGCCAGCAGTGAAGGACAGGGATTTATCGGTTTCTTT.

This clone showed up just once. The V call is TRBV27, the J call TRBJ1-1; D is undetermined. The length of the CDR3 is 13 residues. Germline V gene data show CDR1 as MNHEY and CDR2 as SMNVEV (reference sequence). Trimming took 3 bases from V and 4 from J, leaving 9 bases between them. The chain's CDR3 is CASSFGEGTEAFF. CDR3 DNA sequence: TGTGCCAGCAGTTTCGGGGAGGGCACTGAAGCTTTCTTT.

This chain links TRBV6-6 with TRBJ1-2; the D gene is possibly TRBD1 (6 bases). Trimming shortened V by 3 bases and J by 8 bases, and 16 bases separated the two germline ends. This CDR3 is built from 14 residues. Germline lookup yields CDR1 MNHNY and CDR2 SVGAGI (reference sequence). CDR3 nucleotides: TGTGCCAGCAGTTATGGCCGGGGGGCGGGCGGCTACACCTTC. This translates into CASSYGRGAGGYTF.